Each of the 32 T cell receptor beta chains below was sequenced from the same sample in a study of graft-versus-host responses after intestinal transplantation. Tissue from the graft was processed to free its intraepithelial and lamina propria lymphocytes. Sequencing used immunoSEQ multiplex PCR; TCRdb keeps in-frame clones, though not all of them. The top ten hold 24% of the sample, which has about 9,800 clones, about 78% seen once. This material consisted of ileum tissue, taken 500 to 550 days after intestinal transplant. Source of these receptors: a human patient who received an intestinal transplant, so some T cells may come from the graft donor.

This clone was recorded only once. The chain uses TRBV11-2 and TRBJ2-5, with 8 bases fitting TRBD1. The J call may be wrong; the DNA end is better matched by TRBJ2-7. This CDR3 comprises 15 residues. CDR1 SGHAT and CDR2 FQNNGV come from the germline V gene. The CDR3 sequence is CASSSLTRTGYEQYF. Written as DNA, the CDR3 is TGTGCCAGCAGCTCGCTCACCAGGACAGGGTACGAGCAGTACTTC.

The V gene is TRBV11-3, the J gene TRBJ2-7; D call uncertain. V lost 3 bases to trimming and J lost 2 bases, with 20 bases between them. The CDR3 covers 17 residues. In germline, CDR1 is SGHNT, CDR2 YENEEA. The CDR3 nucleotides read TGTGCCAGCAGCTTCCCCCCCTCCCCTCCTGGAACCTACGAGCAGTACTTC. Translating gives CASSFPPSPPGTYEQYF.

This chain connects TRBV7-9 to TRBJ2-7, with D uncertain. Germline CDR1 and CDR2: SEHNR and FQNEAQ (reference sequence). This CDR3 is 12 amino acids long. The V and J ends lost 1 base and 2 bases respectively, with 3 bases between them. The CDR3 sequence is CASSLGAYEQYF. In DNA form, the CDR3 reads TGTGCCAGCAGCTTAGGGGCCTACGAGCAGTACTTC.

The chain is built from TRBV19 and TRBJ2-4; D not resolved. With 1 base removed from V and 9 bases from J, the gap between germline ends came to 10 bases. Germline-derived CDR1 and CDR2 are LNHDA and SQIVND (reference sequence). The CDR3 has 13 amino acids. The CDR3 bases are TGTGCCAGTAGTATAGTAGGCAACGGCATTCAGTACTTC. This sequence encodes CASSIVGNGIQYF.

The CDR3 DNA sequence: TGTGCCAGCAGCCGCTCTCCTGGACCCTTTAGCACAGATACGCAGTATTTT. Its protein product is CASSRSPGPFSTDTQYF. The rearrangement joins TRBV14 to TRBJ2-3; no definite D call. This CDR3 region has 17 residues. Germline V gene sequence: CDR1 SGHDN, CDR2 FVKESK. V lost 4 bases and J lost 0, with 17 bases in between. Full variable domain (rest looked up from reference TRBV14 and TRBJ2-3): EAGVTQFPSHSVIEKGQTVTLRCDPISGHDNLYWYRRVMGKEIKFLLHFVKESKQDESGMPNNRFLAERTGGTYSTLKVQPAELEDSGVYFCASSRSPGPFSTDTQYFGPGTRLTVL.

The rearrangement uses TRBV25-1 and TRBJ2-5; perhaps D is TRBD1 or TRBD2 (5 bases each). The J call may not be correct, given that the DNA end is closer to TRBJ2-7. Germline assignment: CDR1 MGHDK and CDR2 SYGVNS. This CDR3 comprises 15 residues. CDR3: CASSSFEGPPYEQYF. CDR3 nucleotide sequence: TGTGCCAGCTCCAGTTTTGAGGGGCCCCCCTACGAGCAGTACTTC.

V and J are TRBV25-1 and TRBJ1-2, with a possible D match to TRBD1 (5 bases). Trimming removed 4 bases at V and 2 bases at J, with 14 bases between. CDR1 is MGHDK, CDR2 SYGVNS, per germline. The CDR3 runs 15 residues. This chain's CDR3 is CASSAQEPGNYGYTF. The CDR3 DNA reads as TGTGCCAGCAGTGCCCAAGAGCCAGGGAACTATGGCTACACCTTC.

This clone was detected only a few times. J is TRBJ2-1 and V is TRBV14; 8 positions match TRBD2. Germline assignment: CDR1 SGHDN and CDR2 FVKESK. This CDR3 has 18 amino acids. Losses at the gene ends were 0 bases for V and 5 bases for J; bases not matched to a gene: 12. The CDR3 loop is CASSQETPWASGHNEQFF. DNA of the CDR3: TGTGCCAGCAGCCAAGAGACTCCTTGGGCTAGCGGGCACAATGAGCAGTTCTTC.

The V gene is TRBV5-1, the J gene TRBJ2-7; no clear D gene. Germline CDR1 reads SGHRS; CDR2 reads YFSETQ. This CDR3 is 15 amino acids long. V shed 4 bases and J shed 0 bases, with 14 bases lying between them. DNA for the CDR3: TGCGCCAGCAGCCCGGACGGTGTGAGCTCCTACGAGCAGTACTTC. Protein product: CASSPDGVSSYEQYF. The entire variable domain, with the rest obtained from reference TRBV5-1 and TRBJ2-7, is as follows: KAGVTQTPRYLIKTRGQQVTLSCSPISGHRSVSWYQQTPGQGLQFLFEYFSETQRNKGNFPGRFSGRQFSNSRSEMNVSTLELGDSALYLCASSPDGVSSYEQYFGPGTRLTVT.

The gene calls are TRBV2 and TRBJ2-7; either TRBD1 or TRBD2 may supply D (7 bases each). There are 16 residues in the CDR3. Germline lookup yields CDR1 SNHLY and CDR2 FYNNEI. V lost 6 bases to trimming and J lost 3 bases, with 21 bases between them. CDR3 DNA sequence: TGTGCCAGCAGGGGCAAGCGGGACAGCGCATACTACGAGCAGTACTTC. It translates to CASRGKRDSAYYEQYF.

The chain recombines TRBV7-3 with TRBJ2-2; a possible D gene is TRBD2 (5 bases). In germline, CDR1 is SGHTA, CDR2 FQGTGA. CDR3 length: 15 amino acids. Trimming cost V 2 bases and J 8 bases, with 15 bases left between them. The CDR3 sequence: CASSLFGGRPGELFF. The CDR3 DNA reads as TGTGCCAGCAGCTTATTTGGAGGACGACCGGGGGAGCTGTTTTTT.

The V and J genes are TRBV6-4 and TRBJ2-3; 10 bases line up with TRBD2. The V and J ends lost 5 bases and 2 bases, in that order; junction bases with no gene match: 4. The germline V gene encodes CDR1 MRHNA and CDR2 SNTAGT. The CDR3 extends over 15 amino acids. CDR3 coding DNA: TGTGCCAGCAGTTCCGGGACTAGCGACACAGATACGCAGTATTTT. As protein: CASSSGTSDTDTQYF.

The gene calls are TRBV7-9 and TRBJ2-2; TRBD1 aligns across 8 bases. V trimming: 5 bases; J trimming: 5 bases; junction bases outside the gene matches: 10. This CDR3 has 16 amino acids. Germline CDR1 is SEHNR and CDR2 is FQNEAQ (reference sequence). CDR3 DNA sequence: TGTGCCAGCAGCCTCGCCGGGACAGGAGGGACCGGGGAGCTGTTTTTT. It yields the protein CASSLAGTGGTGELFF.

The V gene is TRBV19, the J gene TRBJ2-1, with no clear D. Trimming pared 9 bases from V and 4 bases from J, leaving 13 bases between. The CDR3 is 13 amino acids. Looked up from germline, CDR1 is LNHDA and CDR2 is SQIVND (reference sequence). CDR3 region: CARGWSRYNEQFF. CDR3 sequence (DNA): TGTGCCAGAGGGTGGAGTAGGTACAATGAGCAGTTCTTC. The variable domain in full, with the rest retrieved from reference TRBV19 and TRBJ2-1, is DGGITQSPKYLFRKEGQNVTLSCEQNLNHDAMYWYRQDPGQGLRLIYYSQIVNDFQKGDIAEGYSVSREKKESFPLTVTSAQKNPTAFYLCARGWSRYNEQFFGPGTRLTVL.

This clone was picked up one time. The V gene is TRBV28, the J gene TRBJ2-3; perhaps TRBD2 as D (6 bases). Germline assignment: CDR1 MDHEN and CDR2 SYDVKM. The CDR3 is made up of 14 amino acids. Between the trimmed V and J ends, which lost 10 bases and 2 bases, there was a span of 16 bases. CDR3 protein: CATGEAGPTDTQYF. CDR3 bases: TGTGCCACCGGGGAGGCGGGCCCCACAGATACGCAGTATTTT.

The chain couples TRBV30 to TRBJ1-2, with D perhaps matching TRBD1 (6 bases). V was shortened by 5 bases and J by 7 bases, with 17 bases between the two germline ends. Germline V gene sequence: CDR1 GTSNPN, CDR2 SVGIG (reference sequence). The CDR3 spans 13 residues. The CDR3 region is CAWDLLTGSGYTF. CDR3 in DNA: TGTGCCTGGGATCTCTTAACAGGGTCTGGCTACACCTTC.

This clone is a singleton in its sample. This chain connects TRBV6-1 to TRBJ1-2; D might be TRBD1 (5 bases). The germline gives CDR1 MNHNS, CDR2 SASEGT. The CDR3 has 15 amino acids. The V end lost 2 bases, the J end lost 0 bases, and 10 bases lay between the germline ends. The CDR3 sequence: CASSEPFRANYGYTF. The CDR3 DNA reads TGTGCCAGCAGTGAACCATTCAGGGCTAACTATGGCTACACCTTC.

V usage is TRBV5-4 and J usage is TRBJ2-7, with D possibly TRBD2 on 6 matching bases. Trimming shortened V by 0 bases and J by 9 bases, and 19 bases separated the two germline ends. Germline CDR1 is SGHNT and CDR2 is YYREEE (reference sequence). The CDR3 contains 15 residues. The CDR3 sequence: CASSLGGTRQLAQYF. CDR3 nucleotides: TGTGCCAGCAGCTTGGGAGGGACTCGACAACTAGCGCAGTACTTC.

Details on this clone: Because it lacks the conserved phenylalanine or tryptophan at the end, this CDR3 is likely a read error. The rearrangement joins TRBV19 to TRBJ1-2; a possible D gene is TRBD1 (5 bases). Germline V CDR1 and CDR2: LNHDA, SQIVND (reference sequence). The CDR3 length is 13 residues. The V end lost 1 base, the J end lost 6 bases, and 9 bases lay between the germline ends. DNA of the CDR3: TGTGCCAGTAGTATAGTAACGGGGGATGGCTACACCCTC. Its protein is CASSIVTGDGYTL.

As DNA, the CDR3 is TGTGCCAGCAGCTTAGGTCCGGGCACCGGAAACACCATATATTTT. Residues: CASSLGPGTGNTIYF. The J gene is TRBJ1-3, the V gene TRBV11-2; D is unclear. This CDR3 is 15 amino acids long. The germline V gene has CDR1 SGHAT and CDR2 FQNNGV. V lost 1 base to trimming and J lost 4 bases, with 11 bases between them.

As DNA, the CDR3 is TGTGCCAGCAGCACGGGGGGTAGATACGAGCAGTACTTC. This gives the protein CASSTGGRYEQYF. The rearrangement uses TRBV11-3 and TRBJ2-7; the match to TRBD2 covers 7 bases. Per the germline V gene, CDR1 is SGHNT and CDR2 is YENEEA. This CDR3 has 13 residues. Losses at the gene ends were 5 bases for V and 4 bases for J; bases not matched to a gene: 5.

The chain is built from TRBV25-1 and TRBJ2-4; possible D gene TRBD2, 6 bases. The germline V gene has CDR1 MGHDK and CDR2 SYGVNS. The CDR3 is made up of 15 amino acids. Trimming removed 1 base at V and 1 base at J, with 8 bases between. CDR3 loop: CASSESGRAKNIQYF. CDR3 nucleotide sequence: TGTGCCAGCAGTGAATCTGGGAGGGCCAAAAACATTCAGTACTTC.

This chain joins TRBV28 and TRBJ2-1; TRBD2 aligns across 11 bases. J lost 5 bases, V lost 4 bases, and 10 bases had no gene match. CDR1 is MDHEN and CDR2 is SYDVKM in the germline V gene. The CDR3 length is 17 residues. The CDR3 loop reads CASSSIRLAGFHNEQFF. The CDR3 DNA sequence: TGTGCCAGCAGTTCCATACGACTAGCGGGATTTCACAATGAGCAGTTCTTC.

The chain has TRBV12-2 and TRBJ1-2. TRBV12-2 is assigned pseudogene status. This CDR3 comprises 12 residues. In nucleotides, the CDR3 is TGTGCAAGTCGCATGCGGGGGCGCGGCTACACCTTC. Amino acid sequence: CASRMRGRGYTF.

The V gene is TRBV5-4, the J gene TRBJ2-5; D remains unclear. Germline CDR1 is SGHNT and CDR2 is YYREEE (reference sequence). This CDR3 contains 13 residues. V was cut by 2 bases and J by 4 bases, with 9 bases left in between. For the CDR3, the DNA is TGTGCCAGCAGCTTTGGAAGCAGAGAGACCCAGTACTTC. Its translation is CASSFGSRETQYF.

As concerns this clone: The DNA is left out, because the CDR3 cannot be placed on it with certainty; the CDR3 is given as TCRdb lists it. The chain couples TRBV21-1 to TRBJ2-3; the DNA was not compared with TRBD2, the D call given in the table. TRBV21-1 is classified as a pseudogene. Ends included, the CDR3 has 16 residues. The CDR3 sequence is CASSKGVALGTDTQYF.

The J gene is TRBJ2-3, the V gene TRBV28, with 8 bases that match TRBD2. V lost 5 bases and J lost 1; bases outside the gene matches: 2. CDR1 and CDR2 from the germline V gene are MDHEN and SYDVKM. There are 14 residues in the CDR3. Here the CDR3 reads CASSISGGTDTQYF. In nucleotides, the CDR3 is TGTGCCAGCAGTATTAGCGGGGGCACAGATACGCAGTATTTT.

This chain links TRBV30 with TRBJ1-4, with 8 nucleotides matching TRBD1. V was pared by 0 bases and J by 8 bases, with 2 bases of the junction left unmatched. This CDR3 is built from 13 residues. Per germline, CDR1 GTSNPN and CDR2 SVGIG (reference sequence). DNA of the CDR3: TGTGCCTGGAGTGTAGGGGACAGGGAAAAACTGTTTTTT. Its translation: CAWSVGDREKLFF. Drawing the rest from reference TRBV30 and TRBJ1-4, the complete variable domain is SQTIHQWPATLVQPVGSPLSLECTVEGTSNPNLYWYRQAAGRGLQLLFYSVGIGQISSEVPQNLSASRPQDRQFILSSKKLLLSDSGFYLCAWSVGDREKLFFGSGTQLSVL.

V usage is TRBV6-1 and J usage is TRBJ1-2; D gene ambiguous. Trimming cost V 1 base and J 2 bases, with 5 bases left between them. CDR1 MNHNS and CDR2 SASEGT come from the germline V gene. The CDR3 is 13 amino acids. CDR3 bases: TGTGCCAGCAGTGAAGGGCAAAACTATGGCTACACCTTC. Amino acid sequence: CASSEGQNYGYTF.

The gene calls are TRBV9 and TRBJ1-4; D is perhaps TRBD1 (6 bases). Deletions cut 4 bases from V and 3 bases from J, with 10 bases between. CDR1 and CDR2 (germline): SGDLS, YYNGEE. This CDR3 has 14 residues. The CDR3 bases are TGTGCCAGCAGCTTACAGGGTTCTAATGAAAAACTGTTTTTT. Protein: CASSLQGSNEKLFF.

The J gene is TRBJ2-5, the V gene TRBV7-8; D perhaps matches TRBD2 (5 bases). The DNA end favors TRBJ2-7, so the J call may be wrong. Germline assignment: CDR1 SGHVS and CDR2 FQNEAQ. The CDR3 loop spans 15 amino acids. CDR3 amino acids: CASSERTLSSYEQYF. CDR3 DNA: TGTGCCAGCAGCGAAAGGACTCTCAGCTCCTACGAGCAGTACTTC.

The chain couples TRBV19 to TRBJ1-1, with D possibly matching TRBD1 (5 bases). Trimming cost V 9 bases and J 10 bases, with 24 bases left between them. Germline V gives CDR1 LNHDA, CDR2 SQIVND (reference sequence). This CDR3 spans 14 amino acids. The CDR3, as DNA: TGTGCCAGCAGCTCATACCGGACGCCTAGGGGAGCTTTCTTT. This gives the protein CASSSYRTPRGAFF.